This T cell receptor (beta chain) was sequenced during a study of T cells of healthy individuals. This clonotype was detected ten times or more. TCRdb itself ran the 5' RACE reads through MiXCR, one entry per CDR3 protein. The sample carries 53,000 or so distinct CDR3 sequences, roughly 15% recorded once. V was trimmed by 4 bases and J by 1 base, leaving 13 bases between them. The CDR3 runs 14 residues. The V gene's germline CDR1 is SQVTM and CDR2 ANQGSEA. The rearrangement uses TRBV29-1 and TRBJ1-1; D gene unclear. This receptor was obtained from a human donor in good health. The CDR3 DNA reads TGCAGCGTTGTGGTCCCCCCCGGGAACACTGAAGCTTTCTTT. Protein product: CSVVVPPGNTEAFF. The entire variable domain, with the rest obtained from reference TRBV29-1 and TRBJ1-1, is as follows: SAVISQKPSRDICQRGTSLTIQCQVDSQVTMMFWYRQQPGQSLTLIATANQGSEATYESGFVIDKFPISRPNLTFSTLTVSNMSPEDSSIYLCSVVVPPGNTEAFFGQGTRLTVV.